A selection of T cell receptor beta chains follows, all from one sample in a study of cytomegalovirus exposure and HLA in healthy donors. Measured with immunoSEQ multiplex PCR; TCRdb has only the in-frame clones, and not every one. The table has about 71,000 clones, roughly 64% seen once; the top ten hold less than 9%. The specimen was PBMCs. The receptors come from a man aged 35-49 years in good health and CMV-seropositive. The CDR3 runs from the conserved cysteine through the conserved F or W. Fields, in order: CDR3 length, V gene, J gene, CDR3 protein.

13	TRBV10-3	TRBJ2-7	CAIKVRQGDEQYF
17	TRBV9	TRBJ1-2	CASSVGGTARRIGGYTF
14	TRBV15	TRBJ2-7	CATSRDRDLYEQYF
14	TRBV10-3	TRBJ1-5	CAISEGQPNQPQHF
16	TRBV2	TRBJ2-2	CASSEGNRVNTGELFF
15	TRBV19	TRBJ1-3	CASSIGSGSGNTIYF
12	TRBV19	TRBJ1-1	CASSIEASEAFF
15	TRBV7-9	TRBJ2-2	CASRPGQANTGELFF
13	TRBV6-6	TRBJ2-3	CASSYDTTDTQYF
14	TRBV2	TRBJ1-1	CASSAQGVGTEAFF
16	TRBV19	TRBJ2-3	CASRLAGGPRTDTQYF
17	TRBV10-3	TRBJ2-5	CAISEGSSWSTQETQYF
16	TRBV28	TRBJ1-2	CASRSDRARVHYGYTF
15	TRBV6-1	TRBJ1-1	CASSEASGMNTEAFF
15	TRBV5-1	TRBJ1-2	CANSTSGTGAYGYTF
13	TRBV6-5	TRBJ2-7	CASSYKGGSEQYF
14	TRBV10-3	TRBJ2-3	CAISGSGGTDTQYF
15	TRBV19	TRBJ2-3	CASTGGGHFTDTQYF
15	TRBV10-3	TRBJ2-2	CAISLTGDNTGELFF
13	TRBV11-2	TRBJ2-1	CASSLGDLDEQFF
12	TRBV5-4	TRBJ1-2	CASSLRGNGYTF
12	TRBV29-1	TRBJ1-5	CSAGDRGQPQHF
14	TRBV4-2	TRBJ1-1	CASSRGDGNTEAFF
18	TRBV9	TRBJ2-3	CASSVGGSGRAQPHTQYF
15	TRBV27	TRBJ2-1	CASRHLASSYNEQFF
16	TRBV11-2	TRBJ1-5	CASSLGARTSNQPQHF
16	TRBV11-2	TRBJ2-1	CASSPAAVSSYNEQFF
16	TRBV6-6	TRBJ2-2	CASSLGRGGLAGELFF
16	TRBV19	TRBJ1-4	CASSPGEGTGDEKLFF
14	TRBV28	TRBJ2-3	CASSTTGLLSFEYF